The source of this TCR beta chain is a study of T cell responses to AZD1222 COVID-19 vaccine. Overall study results and limits: Samples come after the peak T cell response, not at day 14. Seropositive at baseline were only a handful of AZD1222 recipients. Among the donors, most were white British and more were female, and clonal diversity was possibly underestimated.

There are 12 residues in the CDR3. Germline assignment: CDR1 SGHVS and CDR2 FNYEAQ. The V end lost 1 base, the J end lost 2 bases, and 3 bases lay between the germline ends. Concerning this clone: Its antigen is unidentified.

Clones were read by immunoSEQ multiplex PCR, and TCRdb kept only the in-frame ones, dropping some. The profile shows 100,000 to 150,000 clones, around 90% of them singletons. This specimen was peripheral blood, taken on day 0 of MenACWY control vaccination. This clonotype was obtained from an adult in good health. The chain carries TRBV7-6 and TRBJ2-7; D gene ambiguous. The CDR3, as DNA: TGTGCCAGCAGCTTAGATCCCTACGAGCAGTACTTC. It codes for CASSLDPYEQYF.